The entry below gives a single TCR beta chain sequence along with its context. The data were obtained in a study of blood T cell repertoires in COVID-19. Study details: PBMCs, B-cell-depleted T cells, or T cells provided the cDNA or gDNA that made up the material.

The V gene's germline CDR1 is SEHNR and CDR2 FQNEAQ (reference sequence). The CDR3 is made up of 13 amino acids. J lost 5 bases, V lost 0 bases, and 0 bases had no gene match. Sequencing used immunoSEQ multiplex PCR; TCRdb keeps in-frame clones, though not all of them. This table has fewer than 500,000 clones, approximately 77% appearing once. Sequenced material: peripheral blood. The chain combines TRBV7-9 with TRBJ2-5, with 7 bases lining up with TRBD2. The clonotype comes from a human donor with acute or convalescent COVID-19. The donor label of this sample is uncertain. The CDR3 here is CASSLASGETQYF. The CDR3 DNA follows: TGTGCCAGCAGCTTAGCTAGCGGGGAGACCCAGTACTTC.